The clone carrying this T cell receptor (beta chain) was seen at least ten times. Antigen unknown. The data were obtained in a study of T cells in Graves' hyperthyroidism and ophthalmopathy. Study-wide points: Ophthalmopathy could be told apart from stable hyperthyroidism with a 13 V-J model. Ophthalmopathy, as predicted by the model, came a median 6.5 months after the prediction.

The CDR3 consists of 11 residues. Looked up from germline, CDR1 is GTSNPN and CDR2 is SVGIG (reference sequence). Trimming cost V 0 bases and J 6 bases, with 6 bases left between them. From RNA transcripts, TCR beta CDR3 regions were amplified. A set of HTBI primers served as the primers for a first-round RT-PCR of the TCR CDR3. From the multiplex PCR reads, TCRdb called clonotypes with MiXCR, one entry per CDR3 protein. The sample lists 400,000 to 500,000 distinct CDR3 sequences, around 13% occurring once. Absent ophthalmopathy progression within 18 months defined stable Graves' hyperthyroidism. Newly diagnosed patients aged 18 to 65 had hyperthyroidism of under 2 months' duration.

This TCR was recovered from a woman between 18 and 29 years old with Graves' hyperthyroidism. Sequencing was carried out using blood. The chain carries TRBV30 and TRBJ2-7; D gene uncertain. The CDR3 reads CAWSVTTEQYF. The CDR3 DNA follows: TGTGCCTGGAGTGTAACGACCGAGCAGTACTTC.